One and the same sample provided the 8 T cell receptor beta chains below, sequenced in a study of post-analysis software for immune sequencing data. Their cognate antigens are unknown. Study results and limitations: About 5 TRBV segments (TRBV5-6, TRBV5-1 and TRBV20-1 among them) occurred more frequently in patients than in controls.

Prepared TCR beta cDNA libraries contained unique molecular identifiers. TCRdb recomputed calls from the PCR reads with MiXCR, one row per CDR3 protein. The table lists about 770,000 distinct CDR3 sequences, roughly 46% of them singletons. Material: blood. The source of these receptors is a girl aged 5 to 17 with multiple sclerosis.

Written as DNA, the CDR3 is TGCGCCAGCAGCTATCCGCGGGGCGGGGGGAGCTCCTACAATGAGCAGTTCTTC. Encoded protein: CASSYPRGGGSSYNEQFF. The chain carries TRBV5-1 and TRBJ2-1, with 8 bases aligning to TRBD2. V shed 3 bases and J 0 bases; nucleotides not matched to a gene: 11. The CDR3 contains 18 residues. In germline, CDR1 is SGHRS, CDR2 YFSETQ.

This rearrangement joins TRBV4-3 to TRBJ1-6; 8 nucleotides match TRBD1. Germline CDR1 reads LGHNA; CDR2 reads YSLEER. Trimming cost V 3 bases and J 10 bases; bases outside gene matches: 11. The CDR3 length is 16 residues. In DNA, the CDR3 is TGCGCCAGCAGCCAGGGACAGGCTAGAAGAGAATCACCCCTCCACTTT. Its protein product is CASSQGQARRESPLHF.

This clonotype was recorded once. This chain joins TRBV27 and TRBJ2-7; TRBD1 matches 9 bases. CDR3 size: 15 residues. J was trimmed by 1 base and V by 2 bases; bases with no gene match: 3. The germline V gene has CDR1 MNHEY and CDR2 SMNVEV (reference sequence). The DNA for the CDR3 is TGTGCCAGCAGTTTACGGGACAGGGCATCCTACGAGCAGTACTTC. Protein: CASSLRDRASYEQYF.

This clonotype occurred a few times. The chain recombines TRBV7-9 with TRBJ1-2; D is uncertain. The germline V and J ends were trimmed by 7 bases and 0 bases, with 12 bases remaining between them. The germline V gene has CDR1 SEHNR and CDR2 FQNEAQ (reference sequence). This CDR3 spans 14 amino acids. The CDR3, as DNA: TGTGCCAGCACCCCTCCTGGGGCTAACTATGGCTACACCTTC. It translates to CASTPPGANYGYTF.

This chain uses TRBV30 with TRBJ2-6; 7 bases line up with TRBD1. V dropped 5 bases and J dropped 3; count of bases not matched to a gene: 10. Germline V gives CDR1 GTSNPN, CDR2 SVGIG (reference sequence). The CDR3 covers 16 residues. CDR3 DNA: TGTGCCTGGTCGACAGGGAAGATAGTTGGGGCCAACGTCCTGACTTTC. Protein product: CAWSTGKIVGANVLTF.

This clonotype has a handful of counts. This chain uses TRBV20-1 with TRBJ1-5; D is uncertain. This CDR3 contains 16 residues. Trimming cost V 3 bases and J 3 bases, with 18 bases left between them. Germline V gene data show CDR1 as DFQATT and CDR2 as SNEGSKA (reference sequence). Here the CDR3 DNA reads TGCAGTGCTAGCCTCCCGGTGGTAACGGACAATCAGCCCCAGCATTTT. This encodes CSASLPVVTDNQPQHF.

In this sample, this clonotype turned up a few times. The rearrangement uses TRBV20-1 and TRBJ2-1; the match to TRBD2 covers 9 bases. The V gene end was trimmed by 6 bases and the J gene end by 3 bases; junction bases not matched to a gene: 9. The germline CDR1 and CDR2 sequences are DFQATT and SNEGSKA (reference sequence). The CDR3 loop spans 15 amino acids. Here the CDR3 DNA reads TGCAGTGCGTACCCTAGGACTAGCGTCTACAATGAGCAGTTCTTC. Translated, it gives CSAYPRTSVYNEQFF.

The table lists this clonotype with a count of one. V and J are TRBV15 and TRBJ2-5; D not resolved. The length of the CDR3 is 12 residues. The germline V gene encodes CDR1 LNHNV and CDR2 YYDKDF (reference sequence). Trimming took off 1 base at V and 11 bases at J, with 11 bases between the two ends. The CDR3 bases are TGTGCCACCAGCAGAGGCCTTAATGAGCAGTACTTC. It translates to CATSRGLNEQYF.